What follows are 25 T cell receptor beta chains derived from one specimen sequenced in a study of Graves' ophthalmopathy and Graves' hyperthyroidism. Amplified material comprised TCR beta CDR3 regions derived from RNA transcripts. HTBI primers were employed in first-round RT-PCR, then a second-round multiplex PCR followed. TCRdb called the multiplex PCR reads again in MiXCR, with one record for every CDR3 protein. Among 500,000 to 700,000 distinct CDR3 sequences listed, under 45% were seen once. The specimen was peripheral blood or thyroid tissue (not recorded which). The source is an adult man with Graves' hyperthyroidism.

A word on this clonotype: This may be a read error, as it is one base from a much larger clone. V gene TRBV29-1 combines with J gene TRBJ1-2; D is undetermined. CDR1 and CDR2 from the germline V gene are SQVTM and ANQGSEA. This CDR3 has 10 amino acids. V was trimmed by 3 bases and J by 4 bases, leaving 3 bases between them. The CDR3 nucleotides are TGCAGCGTTGACACCTATGGCTACACCTTC. Amino acid sequence: CSVDTYGYTF.

This clonotype was counted between two and nine times. One base away lies a much larger clone, so this may be a sequencing read error. The chain is built from TRBV7-2 and TRBJ2-2; D may be TRBD2 (5 bases). The CDR3 sequence is 14 residues long. Germline V gene data show CDR1 as SGHTA and CDR2 as FQGNSA. The CDR3 reads CASSLAAVTEELFF. CDR3 bases: TGTGCCAGCAGCTTAGCAGCGGTAACCGAGGAGCTGTTTTTT.

This clonotype was observed a handful of times. This chain connects TRBV12-3 or TRBV12-4 to TRBJ2-7, with 8 bases that match TRBD1. This CDR3 comprises 14 residues. V lost 5 bases to trimming and J lost 5 bases; unmatched junction nucleotides: 8. The CDR3, as DNA: TGTGCCAGCAGTGGAGGACAGGGCGCCCACGAGCAGTACTTC. Amino acid sequence: CASSGGQGAHEQYF.

This chain joins TRBV20-1 and TRBJ1-4; no reliable D call. Deletions cut 6 bases from V and 6 bases from J, with 14 bases between. The CDR3 contains 13 residues. Looked up from germline, CDR1 is DFQATT and CDR2 is SNEGSKA (reference sequence). CDR3 loop: CSAKAGVDEKLFF. In nucleotides, the CDR3 is TGCAGTGCGAAGGCCGGGGTTGATGAAAAACTGTTTTTT.

This clonotype showed up many times. The chain joins TRBV12-3 or TRBV12-4 to TRBJ2-7; 7 bases fit TRBD1. The CDR3 has 15 residues. The trim removed 3 bases at V and 0 bases at J, leaving 5 bases unmatched. DNA for the CDR3: TGTGCCAGCAGTTTTCAGGGGGATAGCTCCTACGAGCAGTACTTC. This translates into CASSFQGDSSYEQYF.

The table lists this clonotype with many counts. In DNA form, the CDR3 reads TGCGCCAGCAGTGAGCGGCTAGCGGGAGCCGAGCAGTACTTC. Its protein is CASSERLAGAEQYF. The chain couples TRBV10-1 to TRBJ2-7; 10 nucleotides align to TRBD2. Trimming at V came to 2 bases and at J to 6 bases, leaving 4 bases not matched to a gene. The germline V gene encodes CDR1 WNHNN and CDR2 SYGVQD (reference sequence). This CDR3 contains 14 residues.

This clonotype has at least ten counts. The chain combines TRBV20-1 with TRBJ2-7, with D maybe TRBD2 (6 bases). Trimming pared 5 bases from V and 0 bases from J, leaving 11 bases between. Germline V gene sequence: CDR1 DFQATT, CDR2 SNEGSKA (reference sequence). The CDR3 loop spans 13 amino acids. The CDR3 sequence: CSAAPGSSYEQYF. Here the CDR3 DNA reads TGCAGTGCTGCACCCGGGAGCTCCTACGAGCAGTACTTC.

This chain links TRBV18 with TRBJ2-2; the D gene is possibly TRBD1 (5 bases). The CDR3 length is 15 residues. Germline V gene lookup returns CDR1 KGHSH and CDR2 LQKENI. Trimming removed 2 bases from V and 3 bases from J, with 10 bases in between. The CDR3 protein is CASSPNGAHTGELFF. The CDR3 region has the DNA TGTGCCAGCTCACCAAATGGGGCACACACCGGGGAGCTGTTTTTT.

This clonotype was counted ten times or more. This chain uses TRBV24-1 with TRBJ2-2; TRBD1 matches at 9 bases. V lost 3 bases, J lost 5 bases, and 15 bases stayed unmatched. The CDR3 runs 19 residues. CDR1 is KGHDR and CDR2 is SFDVKD in the germline V gene. CDR3 sequence reads: CATSDVTGGDLRRTGELFF. For the CDR3, the DNA is TGTGCCACCAGTGATGTGACAGGGGGTGACCTCCGAAGGACCGGGGAGCTGTTTTTT.

Concerning this clonotype itself: This could be a read error, since a much larger clone is one nucleotide away. The rearrangement uses TRBV6-5 and TRBJ1-1; D call uncertain. The CDR3 is 14 residues long. Germline CDR1 is MNHEY and CDR2 is SVGAGI. V shed 11 bases and J shed 0 bases, with 16 bases lying between them. CDR3 protein: CAGKRTLMNTEAFF. In DNA form, the CDR3 reads TGTGCCGGCAAAAGGACGCTGATGAACACTGAAGCTTTCTTT.

The V call is TRBV7-2, the J call TRBJ1-2; 11 bases line up with TRBD1. Germline CDR1 SGHTA, CDR2 FQGNSA. The ends lost 3 bases at V and 0 bases at J; junction bases unmatched: 6. The CDR3 has 17 residues. The CDR3 loop is CASSFRDRGSANYGYTF. The CDR3 coding sequence is TGTGCCAGCAGCTTCCGGGACAGGGGGTCCGCTAACTATGGCTACACCTTC.

This clonotype came up a few times. The V gene is TRBV5-1, the J gene TRBJ1-6, with a weak D call TRBD1 (6 bases). CDR3 size: 13 residues. V lost 5 bases and J lost 8, with 11 bases in between. Germline CDR1 SGHRS, CDR2 YFSETQ. The CDR3 spells CASRLGGDSPLHF. CDR3 sequence (DNA): TGCGCCAGCAGACTAGGGGGGGATTCACCCCTCCACTTT.

Remarks on this clonotype: Mismatch with germline at one junction end may stem from a read error. The rearrangement links TRBV29-1 to TRBJ2-3; 15 bases agree with TRBD2. This CDR3 comprises 16 residues. The germline V gene has CDR1 SQVTM and CDR2 ANQGSEA. The CDR3 here is CSIEGLAGGNTDTQYF. The CDR3 DNA follows: TGCAGCATTGAAGGACTAGCGGGAGGGAACACAGATACGCAGTATTTT.

Notes on this clonotype: Being one base from a much bigger clone, this may be a read error. This chain joins TRBV5-1 and TRBJ2-7, with a possible D match to TRBD2 (5 bases). The CDR3 loop spans 12 amino acids. The germline gives CDR1 SGHRS, CDR2 YFSETQ. The CDR3 protein is CVSGWSSYEQYF. CDR3 sequence (DNA): TGTGTCAGCGGATGGAGCTCCTACGAGCAGTACTTC. Combining the CDR3 with reference TRBV5-1 and TRBJ2-7 gives the whole variable domain KAGVTQTPRYLIKTRGQQVTLSCSPISGHRSVSWYQQTPGQGLQFLFEYFSETQRNKGNFPGRFSGRQFSNSRSEMNVSTLELGDSALYLCVSGWSSYEQYFGPGTRLTVT.

This clonotype was found many times. V gene TRBV7-9 combines with J gene TRBJ1-1; D is undetermined. This CDR3 region has 15 residues. Germline V gives CDR1 SEHNR, CDR2 FQNEAQ (reference sequence). The germline V and J ends were trimmed by 1 base and 0 bases, with 9 bases remaining between them. The CDR3 loop is CASSLVTALNTEAFF. The CDR3 nucleotides are TGTGCCAGCAGCTTAGTGACCGCCTTGAACACTGAAGCTTTCTTT.

This clonotype was counted ten times or more. This chain uses TRBV6-1 with TRBJ2-7; 12 nucleotides match TRBD1. V dropped 5 bases and J dropped 3; count of bases not matched to a gene: 5. CDR3 length: 15 amino acids. The germline V gene has CDR1 MNHNS and CDR2 SASEGT. The CDR3 sequence is CASSPGTGGNYEQYF. The CDR3 nucleotides read TGTGCCAGCAGTCCCGGGACAGGGGGCAACTACGAGCAGTACTTC.

The chain employs TRBV19 and TRBJ2-5; 8 nucleotides line up with TRBD1. The ends lost 2 bases at V and 5 bases at J; junction bases unmatched: 4. Germline V gene sequence: CDR1 LNHDA, CDR2 SQIVND (reference sequence). The CDR3 sequence is 14 residues long. For the CDR3, the DNA is TGTGCCAGTAGTATACGCAGGGGGCTGGAGACCCAGTACTTC. This codes for CASSIRRGLETQYF.

The CDR3 DNA is TGTGCCAGTAGTACACCCGGGCAGGGTGGCGATACGCAGTATTTT. Translated: CASSTPGQGGDTQYF. J is TRBJ2-3 and V is TRBV19; a weak D match, TRBD1 (5 bases). V gave up 4 bases and J gave up 6 bases, with 17 bases separating them. CDR1 and CDR2 (germline): LNHDA, SQIVND (reference sequence). The CDR3 length is 15 residues.

The chain joins TRBV19 to TRBJ2-2; D is perhaps TRBD2 (6 bases). V lost 9 bases, J lost 7 bases, and 12 bases lay in between. There are 12 residues in the CDR3. The V gene's germline CDR1 is LNHDA and CDR2 SQIVND (reference sequence). The CDR3 coding sequence is TGTGCCAGCCGGCGGGGCAGCGGGGAGCTGTTTTTT. This encodes CASRRGSGELFF. Based on the CDR3 plus reference TRBV19 and TRBJ2-2, the full variable domain is DGGITQSPKYLFRKEGQNVTLSCEQNLNHDAMYWYRQDPGQGLRLIYYSQIVNDFQKGDIAEGYSVSREKKESFPLTVTSAQKNPTAFYLCASRRGSGELFFGEGSRLTVL.

The rearrangement joins TRBV12-3 or TRBV12-4 to TRBJ2-1; D not certain. V was shortened by 5 bases and J by 0 bases, with 8 bases between the two germline ends. The CDR3 is 14 residues long. CDR3 in DNA: TGTGCCAGCAGTGGGGATTTCTCCTACAATGAGCAGTTCTTC. It specifies CASSGDFSYNEQFF.

This chain joins TRBV7-3 and TRBJ2-7; 8 bases are shared with TRBD2. V lost 5 bases, J lost 9 bases, and 15 bases stayed unmatched. CDR3 length: 15 amino acids. Germline assignment: CDR1 SGHTA and CDR2 FQGTGA. The CDR3 DNA reads TGTGCCAGCAGCCCCTACGGGGGGGCTCTAGATACGCAGTACTTC. Protein product: CASSPYGGALDTQYF.

Many counts were recorded for this clonotype. The V call is TRBV7-9, the J call TRBJ1-3; 7 bases are shared with TRBD1. The CDR3 totals 14 residues. From germline, CDR1 is SEHNR and CDR2 FQNEAQ (reference sequence). CDR3 protein: CGGNAGGTGNTIYF. The CDR3 DNA follows: TGTGGCGGAAATGCAGGGGGTACTGGAAACACCATATATTTT. Full variable domain (missing parts from reference TRBV7-9 and TRBJ1-3): DTGVSQNPRHKITKRGQNVTFRCDPISEHNRLYWYRQTLGQGPEFLTYFQNEAQLEKSRLLSDRFSAERPKGSFSTLEIQRTEQGDSAMYLCGGNAGGTGNTIYFGEGSWLTVV.

This clonotype was observed at least ten times. The J gene is TRBJ2-7, the V gene TRBV11-2, with 7 bases aligning to TRBD1. The CDR3 sequence is 12 residues long. CDR1 is SGHAT, CDR2 FQNNGV, per germline. With 8 bases clipped from V and 3 bases from J, the junction kept 4 bases outside the gene matches. CDR3 coding DNA: TGTGCCAGCGGTACAGGGGACTACGAGCAGTACTTC. Protein: CASGTGDYEQYF.

This clonotype was recorded many times. The J gene is TRBJ1-2, the V gene TRBV3-1; TRBD1 aligns across 8 bases. CDR3 length equals 14 residues. The germline V gene encodes CDR1 LGHDT and CDR2 YNNKEL (reference sequence). V lost 2 bases, J lost 7 bases, and 6 bases stayed unmatched. The CDR3 sequence: CASSQRSRGPGYTF. CDR3 bases: TGTGCCAGCAGCCAAAGATCCAGGGGGCCTGGCTACACCTTC.

The rearrangement links TRBV29-1 to TRBJ2-1; TRBD2 agrees at 9 bases. CDR1 and CDR2 (germline): SQVTM, ANQGSEA. The CDR3 runs 16 residues. Trimming took 4 bases from V and 0 from J; bases not matched to a gene: 7. The CDR3 DNA reads TGCAGCGTTGTTGGGCTAGCGGGGCCCTCCTACAATGAGCAGTTCTTC. The encoded protein is CSVVGLAGPSYNEQFF.